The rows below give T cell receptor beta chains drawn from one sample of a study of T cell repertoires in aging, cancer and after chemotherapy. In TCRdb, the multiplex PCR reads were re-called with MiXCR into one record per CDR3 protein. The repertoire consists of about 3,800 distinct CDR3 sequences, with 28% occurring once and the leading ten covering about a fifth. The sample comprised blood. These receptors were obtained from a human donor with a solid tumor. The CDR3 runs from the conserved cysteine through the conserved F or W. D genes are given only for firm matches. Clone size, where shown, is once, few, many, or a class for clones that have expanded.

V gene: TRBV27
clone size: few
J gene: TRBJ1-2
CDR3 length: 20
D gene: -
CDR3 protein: CASSFHGASIDSRPNYGYTF
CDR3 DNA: TGTGCCAGCAGTTTTCACGGGGCCAGTATCGACTCTCGACCTAACTATGGCTACACCTTC

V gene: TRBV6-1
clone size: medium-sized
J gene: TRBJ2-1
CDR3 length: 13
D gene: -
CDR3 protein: CASSEEGHNEQFF
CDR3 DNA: TGTGCCAGCAGTGAGGAGGGACACAATGAGCAGTTCTTC

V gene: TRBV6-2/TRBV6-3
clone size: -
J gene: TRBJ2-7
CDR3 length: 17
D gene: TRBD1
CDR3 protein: CASSTALRDREGYEQYF
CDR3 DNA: TGTGCCAGCAGTACCGCCTTGAGGGACAGGGAGGGATACGAGCAGTACTTC

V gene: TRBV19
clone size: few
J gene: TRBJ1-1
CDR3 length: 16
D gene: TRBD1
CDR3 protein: CASSIAGQGRRTEAFF
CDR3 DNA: TGTGCCAGTAGTATAGCGGGACAGGGGCGCAGAACTGAAGCTTTCTTT

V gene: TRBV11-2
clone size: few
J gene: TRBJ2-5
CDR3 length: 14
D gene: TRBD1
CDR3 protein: CASSRDRVQETQYF
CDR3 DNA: TGTGCCAGCAGCCGGGACAGGGTCCAAGAGACCCAGTACTTC

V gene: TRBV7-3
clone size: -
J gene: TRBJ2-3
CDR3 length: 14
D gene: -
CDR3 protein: CASSSGTFTDTQYF
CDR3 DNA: TGTGCCAGCAGCTCTGGGACTTTCACAGATACGCAGTATTTT

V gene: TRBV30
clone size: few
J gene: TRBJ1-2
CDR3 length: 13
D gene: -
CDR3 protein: CACALTGNYGYTF
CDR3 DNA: TGTGCCTGTGCCCTGACGGGGAACTATGGCTACACCTTC

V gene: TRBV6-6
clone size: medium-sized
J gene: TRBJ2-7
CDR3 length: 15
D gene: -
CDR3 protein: CASKADEGRSYEQYF
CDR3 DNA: TGTGCCAGCAAGGCGGACGAGGGGAGATCCTACGAGCAGTACTTC

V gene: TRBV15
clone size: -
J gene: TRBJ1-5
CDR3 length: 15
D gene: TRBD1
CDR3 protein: CATSIIQGGNQPQHF
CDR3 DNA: TGTGCCACCAGCATAATACAGGGGGGCAATCAGCCCCAGCATTTT

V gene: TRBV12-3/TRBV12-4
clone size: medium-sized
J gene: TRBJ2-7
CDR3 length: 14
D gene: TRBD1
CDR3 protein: CASSPGTGVYEQYF
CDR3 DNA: TGTGCCAGCAGTCCCGGGACAGGGGTCTACGAGCAGTACTTC

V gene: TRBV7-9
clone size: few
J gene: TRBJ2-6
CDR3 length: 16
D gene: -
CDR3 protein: CASSLGPSSGANVLTF
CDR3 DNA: TGTGCCAGCAGCCTAGGACCGTCCTCTGGGGCCAACGTCCTGACTTTC

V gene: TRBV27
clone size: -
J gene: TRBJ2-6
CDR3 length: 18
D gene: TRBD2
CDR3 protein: CASSPGGGYASGANVLTF
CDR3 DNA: TGTGCCAGCAGTCCCGGGGGGGGGTACGCATCTGGGGCCAACGTCCTGACTTTC

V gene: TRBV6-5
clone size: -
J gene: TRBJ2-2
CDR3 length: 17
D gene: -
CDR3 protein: CASSLLPGLTNTGELFF
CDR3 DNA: TGTGCCAGCAGCCTCCTTCCGGGACTCACGAACACCGGGGAGCTGTTTTTT

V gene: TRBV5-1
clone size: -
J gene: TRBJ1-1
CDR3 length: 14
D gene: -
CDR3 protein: CASSLQGSNTEAFF
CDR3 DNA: TGCGCCAGCAGCTTACAGGGATCGAACACTGAAGCTTTCTTT